Following are 24 T cell receptor beta chains from one sample sequenced in a study of technical replicates of blood from a few donors (dated by TCRdb to between 2016 and 2019). The method was the immunoSEQ multiplex PCR assay. What TCRdb holds here is the immuneACCESS table cut down to in-frame rearrangements. Part of the clones is not present; checked against another copy, under half of the missing clones reflect an unresolved V gene, and the others are unexplained. The sample includes more than 55,000 clones, with 80% to 95% observed a single time. Roughly 5% of the sample is taken by the ten largest. The specimen was PBMCs. The receptors were gathered from a human donor in good health. Some clones in this sample may be carry-over from other donors' samples.

V usage is TRBV5-1 and J usage is TRBJ2-7, with a tentative D call TRBD2 (6 bases). Germline V CDR1 and CDR2: SGHRS, YFSETQ. The CDR3 loop spans 14 amino acids. Trimming took off 7 bases at V and 0 bases at J, with 14 bases between the two ends. CDR3 coding DNA: TGCGCCAGCCGGGAGACTAGGGCCTCCTACGAGCAGTACTTC. It codes for CASRETRASYEQYF.

The chain has TRBV7-2 and TRBJ2-5; D unresolved. Trimming cost V 3 bases and J 7 bases, with 12 bases left between them. The CDR3 contains 13 residues. CDR1 and CDR2 from the germline V gene are SGHTA and FQGNSA. The CDR3 sequence: CASSFSTLGTQYF. The CDR3, as DNA: TGTGCCAGCAGCTTCTCGACTCTTGGGACCCAGTACTTC.

Written as DNA, the CDR3 is TGTGCCAGCAGCGCCGGGGGGTCAGGGAGACAGAACACTGAAGCTTTCTTT. It yields the protein CASSAGGSGRQNTEAFF. This rearrangement joins TRBV9 to TRBJ1-1, with D possibly being TRBD1 (5 bases). V was shortened by 3 bases and J by 1 base, with 19 bases between the two germline ends. The CDR3 extends over 17 amino acids. Looked up from germline, CDR1 is SGDLS and CDR2 is YYNGEE.

The chain carries TRBV9 and TRBJ2-7, with D maybe TRBD1 (6 bases). CDR1 and CDR2 (germline): SGDLS, YYNGEE. The CDR3 is 14 amino acids. The ends were cut back, 4 bases at V and 6 bases at J, with 17 bases in the middle. Written as DNA, the CDR3 is TGTGCCAGCAGCTCTCACGACAGGAGCGGCGAGCAGTACTTC. Translating gives CASSSHDRSGEQYF. Using reference TRBV9 and TRBJ2-7 for the parts outside the CDR3, the full variable domain is DSGVTQTPKHLITATGQRVTLRCSPRSGDLSVYWYQQSLDQGLQFLIQYYNGEERAKGNILERFSAQQFPDLHSELNLSSLELGDSALYFCASSSHDRSGEQYFGPGTRLTVT.

The rearrangement joins TRBV7-8 to TRBJ2-7, with D possibly matching TRBD2 (6 bases). Germline CDR1 is SGHVS and CDR2 is FQNEAQ. This CDR3 is 15 amino acids long. V lost 6 bases and J lost 1, with 16 bases in between. CDR3 region: CASRRNRGKSYEQYF. CDR3 sequence (DNA): TGTGCCAGCAGACGGAATCGGGGGAAGTCCTACGAGCAGTACTTC. Drawing the rest from reference TRBV7-8 and TRBJ2-7, the complete variable domain is GAGVSQSPRYKVAKRGQDVALRCDPISGHVSLFWYQQALGQGPEFLTYFQNEAQLDKSGLPSDRFFAERPEGSVSTLKIQRTQQEDSAVYLCASRRNRGKSYEQYFGPGTRLTVT.

J is TRBJ2-7 and V is TRBV14, with 7 nucleotides matching TRBD1. The CDR3 loop spans 16 amino acids. The ends lost 0 bases at V and 5 bases at J; junction bases unmatched: 10. CDR1 is SGHDN and CDR2 is FVKESK in the germline V gene. CDR3 sequence: CASSQDRVRGYDEQYF. For the CDR3, the DNA is TGTGCCAGCAGCCAAGATCGAGTCAGGGGGTACGACGAGCAGTACTTC. Together with reference TRBV14 and TRBJ2-7, the CDR3 gives the full variable domain: EAGVTQFPSHSVIEKGQTVTLRCDPISGHDNLYWYRRVMGKEIKFLLHFVKESKQDESGMPNNRFLAERTGGTYSTLKVQPAELEDSGVYFCASSQDRVRGYDEQYFGPGTRLTVT.

The rearrangement links TRBV6-5 to TRBJ1-1; D gene ambiguous. V was clipped by 5 bases and J by 0 bases, with 7 bases between them. Germline V gives CDR1 MNHEY, CDR2 SVGAGI. The CDR3 consists of 13 residues. The CDR3 DNA follows: TGTGCCAGCAGTGGACTAATGAACACTGAAGCTTTCTTT. The encoded protein is CASSGLMNTEAFF.

The chain recombines TRBV5-6 with TRBJ2-1; a possible D gene is TRBD2 (6 bases). The CDR3 spans 16 residues. Looked up from germline, CDR1 is SGHDT and CDR2 is YYEEEE. Trimming cost V 0 bases and J 2 bases, with 12 bases left between them. CDR3 region: CASSLAGVWPYNEQFF. CDR3 nucleotide sequence: TGTGCCAGCAGCTTGGCGGGGGTATGGCCCTACAATGAGCAGTTCTTC.

The sample holds a few counts of this clone. This chain connects TRBV14 to TRBJ2-2, with 8 nucleotides matching TRBD1. This CDR3 is built from 16 residues. J lost 4 bases, V lost 4 bases, and 8 bases had no gene match. Per the germline V gene, CDR1 is SGHDN and CDR2 is FVKESK. In DNA, the CDR3 is TGTGCCAGCAGCCCCGGAGGACAGGGTGTCACCGGGGAGCTGTTTTTT. It encodes CASSPGGQGVTGELFF.

This clone was detected only once. V is TRBV7-8 and J is TRBJ1-2; 7 bases line up with TRBD1. Looked up from germline, CDR1 is SGHVS and CDR2 is FQNEAQ. The CDR3 has 14 residues. Trimming removed 7 bases from V and 3 bases from J; junction bases left unmatched: 8. Written as DNA, the CDR3 is TGTGCCAGCACCGACAGGGTAGTTGACTATGGCTACACCTTC. It encodes CASTDRVVDYGYTF. Filled out from reference TRBV7-8 and TRBJ1-2, the complete variable domain reads GAGVSQSPRYKVAKRGQDVALRCDPISGHVSLFWYQQALGQGPEFLTYFQNEAQLDKSGLPSDRFFAERPEGSVSTLKIQRTQQEDSAVYLCASTDRVVDYGYTFGSGTRLTVV.

This chain uses TRBV2 with TRBJ1-6, with TRBD1 matching over 7 bases. There are 18 residues in the CDR3. CDR1 is SNHLY and CDR2 is FYNNEI in the germline V gene. The junction had 15 bases not matched to a gene; V was cut back by 6 bases and J by 4 bases. The CDR3 sequence: CASSPRRGQLIYNSPLHF. The DNA of the CDR3 is TGTGCCAGCAGCCCAAGACGGGGACAGTTAATTTATAATTCACCCCTCCACTTT.

This sequence joins TRBV6-1 and TRBJ1-5, with TRBD1 as a possible D gene (6 bases). Germline loops: CDR1 MNHNS, CDR2 SASEGT. Trimming stripped 4 bases from V and 2 bases from J, with 12 bases between. This CDR3 comprises 15 residues. CDR3 residues: CASSGPRGGNQPQHF. CDR3 coding DNA: TGTGCCAGCAGTGGGCCCAGGGGAGGCAATCAGCCCCAGCATTTT.

The V call is TRBV25-1, the J call TRBJ2-3; 8 bases are shared with TRBD1. Per germline, CDR1 MGHDK and CDR2 SYGVNS. The CDR3 loop spans 15 amino acids. Losses at the gene ends were 2 bases for V and 4 bases for J; bases not matched to a gene: 5. The CDR3 here is CASSERGRGPDTQYF. In DNA form, the CDR3 reads TGTGCCAGCAGTGAAAGGGGCAGGGGGCCAGATACGCAGTATTTT.

The J gene is TRBJ2-2, the V gene TRBV7-6; 7 nucleotides align to TRBD2. The CDR3 has 17 residues. CDR1 is SGHVS and CDR2 is FNYEAQ in the germline V gene. V lost 1 base, J lost 5 bases, and 10 bases stayed unmatched. The CDR3 DNA reads as TGTGCCAGCAGCTTAGATACACTAGCGATTAAAACCGGGGAGCTGTTTTTT. Its protein product is CASSLDTLAIKTGELFF. Variable domain in full (rest from reference TRBV7-6 and TRBJ2-2): GAGVSQSPRYKVTKRGQDVALRCDPISGHVSLYWYRQALGQGPEFLTYFNYEAQQDKSGLPNDRFSAERPEGSISTLTIQRTEQRDSAMYRCASSLDTLAIKTGELFFGEGSRLTVL.

The gene calls are TRBV5-4 and TRBJ2-7; 10 bases line up with TRBD1. Unmatched junction bases numbered 6, after V lost 4 bases and J lost 2 bases. The CDR3 sequence is 15 residues long. CDR1 SGHNT and CDR2 YYREEE come from the germline V gene (reference sequence). CDR3 nucleotide sequence: TGTGCCAGCAGCCTGCCGGGACAGGGGACCTACGAGCAGTACTTC. Residues: CASSLPGQGTYEQYF.

The chain employs TRBV9 and TRBJ1-1; D uncertain. This CDR3 comprises 14 residues. The germline V and J ends were trimmed by 4 bases and 3 bases, with 13 bases remaining between them. Germline CDR1 SGDLS, CDR2 YYNGEE. CDR3 loop: CASSHRVEDTEAFF. CDR3 nucleotide sequence: TGTGCCAGCAGCCACCGGGTGGAGGACACTGAAGCTTTCTTT. The variable domain in full, completed from reference TRBV9 and TRBJ1-1, reads DSGVTQTPKHLITATGQRVTLRCSPRSGDLSVYWYQQSLDQGLQFLIQYYNGEERAKGNILERFSAQQFPDLHSELNLSSLELGDSALYFCASSHRVEDTEAFFGQGTRLTVV.

The CDR3 DNA is TGTGCCAGCAGCCCGACGACATCCCCATGGTCGCCCCTCCACTTT. Amino acids: CASSPTTSPWSPLHF. The chain uses TRBV7-9 and TRBJ1-6; no reliable D call. In germline, CDR1 is SEHNR, CDR2 FQNEAQ (reference sequence). The CDR3 runs to 15 residues. Between the trimmed V and J ends, which lost 5 bases and 13 bases, there was a span of 21 bases.

V usage is TRBV7-2 and J usage is TRBJ2-5; maybe TRBD2 (5 bases). V was trimmed by 2 bases and J by 2 bases, leaving 6 bases between them. The CDR3 covers 13 residues. CDR1 is SGHTA and CDR2 is FQGNSA in the germline V gene. CDR3 sequence: CASSLTRQETQYF. DNA of the CDR3: TGTGCCAGCAGCTTAACTAGGCAAGAGACCCAGTACTTC.

The genes are TRBV15 and TRBJ2-3; 11 positions agree with TRBD2. V gave up 0 bases and J gave up 4 bases; unmatched junction bases: 9. Per germline, CDR1 LNHNV and CDR2 YYDKDF (reference sequence). This CDR3 has 18 amino acids. In nucleotides, the CDR3 is TGTGCCACCAGCAGAGATCCGACTAGCGGGGTAATCGCAGATACGCAGTATTTT. It encodes CATSRDPTSGVIADTQYF.

This chain uses TRBV6-6 with TRBJ2-7, with D unclear. V was cut by 6 bases and J by 7 bases, with 10 bases left in between. From germline, CDR1 is MNHNY and CDR2 SVGAGI (reference sequence). This CDR3 is 11 amino acids long. In DNA, the CDR3 is TGTGCCAGCAGCTCACCCGGGGAGCAGTACTTC. It is translated as CASSSPGEQYF.

The chain employs TRBV5-1 and TRBJ2-7; 7 positions match TRBD2. Per germline, CDR1 SGHRS and CDR2 YFSETQ. CDR3 length: 18 amino acids. J lost 1 base, V lost 0 bases, and 13 bases had no gene match. CDR3 in amino acids: CASSLASYRLAESYEQYF. The CDR3 coding sequence is TGCGCCAGCAGCTTGGCCAGTTATCGTCTAGCGGAGTCCTACGAGCAGTACTTC.

The rearrangement joins TRBV4-2 to TRBJ2-3; D may be TRBD2 (5 bases). V lost 4 bases and J lost 2, with 16 bases in between. CDR1 is LGHNA and CDR2 is YNFKEQ in the germline V gene. This CDR3 spans 16 amino acids. The CDR3 sequence is CASSLPSGTPTDTQYF. DNA of the CDR3: TGTGCCAGCAGCCTTCCCTCGGGAACCCCCACAGATACGCAGTATTTT.

This rearrangement joins TRBV14 to TRBJ1-1; D is uncertain. Trimming left V 4 bases short and J 1 base short, with 13 bases between. CDR3 length equals 15 residues. Germline V CDR1 and CDR2: SGHDN, FVKESK. The CDR3 loop is CASSPFVETNTEAFF. The CDR3 DNA sequence: TGTGCCAGCAGCCCTTTCGTGGAGACGAACACTGAAGCTTTCTTT.

The chain joins TRBV7-2 to TRBJ2-2; 8 bases are a match to TRBD2. V was clipped by 1 base and J by 6 bases; unmatched bases: 7. The CDR3 loop spans 16 amino acids. Germline CDR1 reads SGHTA; CDR2 reads FQGNSA. CDR3 residues: CASSLVSGGASGELFF. In nucleotides, the CDR3 is TGTGCCAGCAGCTTAGTTTCCGGGGGGGCTTCCGGGGAGCTGTTTTTT.